This TCR beta chain was recovered during a study of control samples from healthy donors and cancer patients. Looked up from germline, CDR1 is SGHRS and CDR2 is YFSETQ. Unmatched junction bases numbered 4, after V lost 0 bases and J lost 7 bases. The CDR3 is 14 residues long. TCRdb's table, derived via immunoSEQ multiplex PCR, lists solely in-frame clones and lacks some. The sample has roughly 130,000 clones; about 88% are singletons. Sequencing used blood. V gene TRBV5-1 combines with J gene TRBJ1-5, with TRBD1 matching 7 bases. The source of this sequence is a man aged 45 to 65 in good health. In DNA form, the CDR3 reads TGCGCCAGCAGCTTGGAAGGGGGCCGACAGCCCCAGCATTTT. It encodes CASSLEGGRQPQHF.